A selection of T cell receptor beta chains follows, all from one sample in a study of control samples from healthy donors and cancer patients. Profiled with immunoSEQ multiplex PCR; TCRdb holds only in-frame clones, not every one. The sample shows about 160,000 clones, nearly 96% of them seen only once. Specimen: blood. The origin of the receptors is a woman aged 30 to 39 in good health. Both conserved end residues are part of each CDR3. The D gene is left open where the match is weak. Not all rows give a size; the values are once, few, many and, for expanded clones, a class.

once	TRBD1	TRBV18	TRBJ1-4	TGTGCCAGCTCACCGGACAGGGGGCGCGATGAAAAACTGTTTTTT	CASSPDRGRDEKLFF
.	.	TRBV20-1	TRBJ2-7	TGCAGTGCTAGTGATCCCGGGGGGCGCCAGGTTTACGAGCAGTACTTC	CSASDPGGRQVYEQYF
.	.	TRBV27	TRBJ2-3	TGTGCCAGCAGTTTAACGGTCACAGATACGCAGTATTTT	CASSLTVTDTQYF
.	.	TRBV7-9	TRBJ2-3	TGTGCCAGCAGCCATACAGGGGAGGGCACAGATACGCAGTATTTT	CASSHTGEGTDTQYF
.	TRBD2	TRBV4-1	TRBJ2-5	TGCGCCAGCAGCCAAGCAACCGGGACTAGCGGGGTCCAAGAGACCCAGTACTTC	CASSQATGTSGVQETQYF
.	.	TRBV19	TRBJ2-1	TGTGCCAGTACTCTCGGGACATCATCCTACAATGAGCAGTTCTTC	CASTLGTSSYNEQFF
.	.	TRBV2	TRBJ2-7	TGTGCCAGCAGTGTACCCCGGGACGCGAGCTCCTACGAGCAGTACTTC	CASSVPRDASSYEQYF
.	.	TRBV7-7	TRBJ1-1	TGTGCTAGCAGCTGGAGTGTGAACACTGAGGCTTTCTTT	CASSWSVNTEAFF
.	.	TRBV19	TRBJ2-4	TGTGCCAGTGGAGGGAGTAAAAAAAACATTCAGTACTTC	CASGGSKKNIQYF
.	TRBD2	TRBV19	TRBJ2-7	TGTGCCAGTAGTATGTCACTAGCGGGAACGTTCTACGAGCAGTACTTC	CASSMSLAGTFYEQYF
.	.	TRBV3-1/TRBV3-2	TRBJ1-1	TGTGCCAGCAGCCAAGTCGGGGGCAAGAACACTGAAGCTTTCTTT	CASSQVGGKNTEAFF
.	TRBD2	TRBV28	TRBJ2-7	TGTGCCAGCAGCCCTCGGGACCGGACTAGGAACGAGCAGTACTTC	CASSPRDRTRNEQYF
.	TRBD1	TRBV19	TRBJ1-5	TGTGCCAGTACGGCGGGACAGGGGTGGTATAGCAATCAGCCCCAGCATTTT	CASTAGQGWYSNQPQHF
.	.	TRBV6-5	TRBJ1-6	TGTGCCAGCAGTTCGTCTGGCTGGGTAAATAATTCACCCCTCCACTTT	CASSSSGWVNNSPLHF
.	TRBD1	TRBV28	TRBJ1-5	TGTGCCAGCAGACGACAGGGGGATCAGCCCCAGCATTTT	CASRRQGDQPQHF
.	TRBD1	TRBV18	TRBJ2-7	TGTGCCAGCTCGGACTGGACAGGCTACGAGCAGTACTTC	CASSDWTGYEQYF
few	TRBD1	TRBV6-4	TRBJ1-1	TGTGCCAGCAGACCACAGGGGTTGAACACTGAAGCTTTCTTT	CASRPQGLNTEAFF
.	TRBD1	TRBV9	TRBJ1-6	TGTGCCAGCAGCGCCGGGGACAGGGCTAATTCACCCCTCCACTTT	CASSAGDRANSPLHF
.	TRBD1	TRBV11-1	TRBJ2-5	TGTGCCAGCAGCCTCAGACAGGGTATAGGAGAGACCCAGTACTTC	CASSLRQGIGETQYF
.	.	TRBV5-6	TRBJ1-4	TGTGCCAGCAGTCACCTCAGAAGGGAGGCTAATGAAAAACTGTTTTTT	CASSHLRREANEKLFF
.	.	TRBV28	TRBJ2-1	TGTGCCAGCAGTTTAAAACCCTACAATGAGCAGTTCTTC	CASSLKPYNEQFF
.	.	TRBV19	TRBJ1-2	TGTGCCAGTAGTATTGACCGGGGGGTCGACTACACCTTC	CASSIDRGVDYTF
.	TRBD2	TRBV6-1	TRBJ2-2	TGTGCCAGCAGTGAATGGCTAGCGGGAGGGGACACCGGGGAGCTGTTTTTT	CASSEWLAGGDTGELFF
.	TRBD2	TRBV18	TRBJ2-2	TGTGCCAGCTCACCACAGGGACTAGCCGACGGGGAGCTGTTTTTT	CASSPQGLADGELFF